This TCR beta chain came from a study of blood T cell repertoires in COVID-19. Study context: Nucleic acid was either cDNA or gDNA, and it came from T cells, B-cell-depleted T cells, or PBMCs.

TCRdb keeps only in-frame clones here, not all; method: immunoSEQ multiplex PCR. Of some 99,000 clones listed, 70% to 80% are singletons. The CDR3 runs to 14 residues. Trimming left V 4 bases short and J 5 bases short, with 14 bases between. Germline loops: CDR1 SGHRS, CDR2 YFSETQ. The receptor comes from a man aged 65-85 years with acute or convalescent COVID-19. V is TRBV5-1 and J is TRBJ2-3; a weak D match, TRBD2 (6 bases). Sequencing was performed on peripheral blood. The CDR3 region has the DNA TGCGCCAGCAGCCCTCGGACGGGGGAAGATACGCAGTATTTT. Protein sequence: CASSPRTGEDTQYF.